The 20 T cell receptor beta chains below come from one sample, sequenced in a study of blood T cells in healthy people across ages. Primers used in a second PCR of roughly 6 to 11 cycles were a sample-barcoded 5' primer and a J-beta primer mix. TCRdb used MiXCR to reprocess the 5' RACE reads, holding one entry per CDR3 protein. Here the sample spans approximately 830,000 distinct CDR3 sequences, 62% being singletons. The sequencing input was blood. These receptor sequences come from a man aged 25-45 years in good health.

This sequence joins TRBV4-1 and TRBJ2-3, with TRBD2 matching over 8 bases. The V segment lost 0 bases and the J segment 4 bases; nucleotides outside the gene matches: 6. Germline-derived CDR1 and CDR2 are MGHRA and YSYEKL. This CDR3 is built from 16 residues. CDR3 loop: CASSQEGTSLADTQYF. DNA for the CDR3: TGCGCCAGCAGCCAAGAGGGGACTAGTTTGGCAGATACGCAGTATTTT.

The V and J genes are TRBV29-1 and TRBJ2-5, with TRBD1 matching 8 bases. Gene TRBJ2-7 matches the end of the DNA better, so the J call may be wrong. Germline-derived CDR1 and CDR2 are SQVTM and ANQGSEA. The CDR3 runs 13 residues. In nucleotides, the CDR3 is TGCAGCGTTGGGACAGGGCCACCCTACGAGCAGTACTTC. The encoded protein is CSVGTGPPYEQYF.

The chain uses TRBV7-2 and TRBJ2-3; 11 positions agree with TRBD2. The CDR3 is 16 residues long. Per the germline V gene, CDR1 is SGHTA and CDR2 is FQGNSA. V lost 5 bases, J lost 3 bases, and 7 bases stayed unmatched. The CDR3 nucleotides read TGTGCCAGCAGCCCAGTAGCGGGGGGGGTAACAGATACGCAGTATTTT. As protein: CASSPVAGGVTDTQYF.

A note on this clonotype: One end of the junction varies from germline; a read error may be responsible. The chain employs TRBV18 and TRBJ1-4; possible D gene TRBD1, 6 bases. The germline V gene encodes CDR1 KGHSH and CDR2 LQKENI. This CDR3 has 14 amino acids. In DNA form, the CDR3 reads TGTGCCAGCGCACCAAGGACAGAGATTGAAAAACTGTTTTTT. It specifies CASAPRTEIEKLFF. The full variable domain, in which reference TRBV18 and TRBJ1-4 provide the parts outside the CDR3, is NAGVMQNPRHLVRRRGQEARLRCSPMKGHSHVYWYRQLPEEGLKFMVYLQKENIIDESGMPKERFSAEFPKEGPSILRIQQVVRGDSAAYFCASAPRTEIEKLFFGSGTQLSVL.

The count of this clonotype is one. J is TRBJ2-5 and V is TRBV2; D gene uncertain. The CDR3 extends over 14 amino acids. The ends were cut back, 7 bases at V and 1 base at J, with 13 bases in the middle. From germline, CDR1 is SNHLY and CDR2 FYNNEI. In DNA, the CDR3 is TGTGCCAGCATTACCCGGGCCACCCAAGAGACCCAGTACTTC. Protein sequence: CASITRATQETQYF.

The chain employs TRBV12-3 or TRBV12-4 and TRBJ2-1; 10 bases agree with TRBD2. The CDR3 consists of 17 residues. The J segment lost 7 bases and the V segment lost 4 bases, leaving 13 bases of the junction unmatched. The CDR3 spells CASSSRHSGGAVNEQFF. For the CDR3, the DNA is TGTGCCAGCAGTTCCAGACACAGCGGGGGGGCTGTTAATGAGCAGTTCTTC.

This clonotype has just one count. The V call is TRBV20-1, the J call TRBJ2-7; D gene uncertain. Germline V gene data show CDR1 as DFQATT and CDR2 as SNEGSKA (reference sequence). The V gene lost 0 bases and the J gene lost 1 base, with 10 bases spanning the gap. The CDR3 contains 14 residues. The CDR3 loop reads CSARDLRPSYEQYF. CDR3 nucleotides: TGCAGTGCTAGAGACCTTCGGCCTTCCTACGAGCAGTACTTC.

This clonotype was seen more than once but under ten times. The genes are TRBV10-3 and TRBJ2-7, with 8 positions matching TRBD2. Germline CDR1 reads ENHRY; CDR2 reads SYGVKD. V shed 6 bases and J 2 bases; nucleotides not matched to a gene: 6. CDR3 length: 14 amino acids. CDR3 nucleotide sequence: TGTGCCATCAGCCCACTAGCGGAGGCCTACGAGCAGTACTTC. As protein: CAISPLAEAYEQYF.

This chain joins TRBV5-1 and TRBJ1-5; weak D call: TRBD1 (5 bases). CDR1 SGHRS and CDR2 YFSETQ come from the germline V gene. V was pared by 4 bases and J by 5 bases, with 16 bases between. This CDR3 is 15 amino acids long. DNA of the CDR3: TGCGCCAGCAGCCCCGGGACCACCAGGGATCAGCCCCAGCATTTT. This codes for CASSPGTTRDQPQHF.

Only a few counts were recorded for this clonotype. V is TRBV4-3 and J is TRBJ2-5; TRBD2 matches 9 bases. The V segment lost 1 base and the J segment 1 base; nucleotides outside the gene matches: 4. The CDR3 runs to 16 residues. Germline V gene sequence: CDR1 LGHNA, CDR2 YSLEER. The CDR3 sequence is CASSQVLAGTQETQYF. CDR3 bases: TGCGCCAGCAGCCAAGTTCTAGCGGGGACCCAAGAGACCCAGTACTTC.

The chain employs TRBV6-1 and TRBJ1-4; weak D call: TRBD1 (5 bases). Trimming took off 5 bases at V and 6 bases at J, with 13 bases between the two ends. Germline CDR1 MNHNS, CDR2 SASEGT. This CDR3 spans 14 amino acids. The DNA for the CDR3 is TGTGCCAGCAGTTGGGGACGGGGGGATGAAAAACTGTTTTTT. This codes for CASSWGRGDEKLFF.

This chain links TRBV7-2 with TRBJ2-1, with 8 bases fitting TRBD2. This CDR3 is built from 15 residues. CDR1 is SGHTA and CDR2 is FQGNSA in the germline V gene. Trimming cost V 2 bases and J 4 bases; bases outside gene matches: 4. Here the CDR3 reads CASSLTGTRYNEQFF. For the CDR3, the DNA is TGTGCCAGCAGCTTAACCGGGACTAGGTACAATGAGCAGTTCTTC.

CDR3 sequence (DNA): TGCAGTGCTTCAGGGACACCGGGTGAAAAACTGTTTTTT. Protein: CSASGTPGEKLFF. The chain has TRBV20-1 and TRBJ1-4; D possibly corresponds to TRBD1 (6 bases). V shed 5 bases and J shed 7 bases, with 14 bases lying between them. Germline V gene lookup returns CDR1 DFQATT and CDR2 SNEGSKA (reference sequence). The CDR3 contains 13 residues.

A word on this clonotype: One end of the junction does not line up with germline, which may come from a read error. The V call is TRBV5-6, the J call TRBJ2-3; D gene ambiguous. Germline lookup yields CDR1 SGHDT and CDR2 YYEEEE. The CDR3 loop spans 14 amino acids. The CDR3 DNA is TGTGCCAACAGCTTGGTCGAAAGCACAGATACGCAGTATTTT. Its translation is CANSLVESTDTQYF.

The chain links TRBV29-1 to TRBJ2-7, with unresolved D. Germline loops: CDR1 SQVTM, CDR2 ANQGSEA. Trimming pared 8 bases from V and 3 bases from J, leaving 11 bases between. The CDR3 sequence is 11 residues long. The CDR3 bases are TGCAGCCTGATCCTTGGCTACGAGCAGTACTTC. Residues: CSLILGYEQYF.

This clonotype was recorded once. This chain connects TRBV18 to TRBJ2-7; D possibly matches TRBD1 or TRBD2 (5 bases each). The CDR3 has 14 residues. The germline V gene encodes CDR1 KGHSH and CDR2 LQKENI. With 3 bases removed from V and 3 bases from J, the gap between germline ends came to 12 bases. The CDR3 is CASSPPRDGYEQYF. The CDR3, as DNA: TGTGCCAGCTCACCTCCCCGGGACGGCTACGAGCAGTACTTC.

Turning to this clonotype: Compared with germline, one end of the junction differs, possibly owing to a read error. The chain has TRBV4-1 and TRBJ2-3; 10 positions agree with TRBD1. CDR3 length: 17 residues. Germline CDR1 is MGHRA and CDR2 is YSYEKL. The CDR3 bases are TGCGCCAACAGCCAGCTGGGACAGGGGATCGTCATGGATACGCAGTATTTT. Amino acid sequence: CANSQLGQGIVMDTQYF.

This clonotype was seen once. At one of its ends the junction is not consistent with the germline gene, which may arise from a read error. The chain recombines TRBV4-2 with TRBJ2-5, with no clear D. Germline V CDR1 and CDR2: LGHNA, YNFKEQ. The CDR3 is 14 residues long. The CDR3 region has the DNA TGTGCCAGCAGCCAAGATTACAGCCAAGAGACCCTGTACTTC. Translated: CASSQDYSQETLYF.

The rearrangement joins TRBV10-3 to TRBJ2-5; 8 bases align to TRBD1. Trimming at V came to 4 bases and at J to 3 bases, leaving 4 bases not matched to a gene. Germline assignment: CDR1 ENHRY and CDR2 SYGVKD. The CDR3 covers 14 residues. The CDR3 coding sequence is TGTGCCATCAGTGTGGACAGGGCTGAAGAGACCCAGTACTTC. This encodes CAISVDRAEETQYF.

This clonotype was seen ten or more times. V usage is TRBV4-2 and J usage is TRBJ2-1, with 9 bases identical to TRBD2. The V gene's germline CDR1 is LGHNA and CDR2 YNFKEQ. The CDR3 runs 17 residues. V lost 4 bases and J lost 8; bases outside the gene matches: 15. This CDR3 reads CASSPGIAGGSIDEQFF. The DNA for the CDR3 is TGTGCCAGCAGCCCTGGGATTGCGGGGGGGTCTATCGATGAGCAGTTCTTC.